Listed here are 20 T cell receptor beta chains from one sample, sequenced in a study of quantifying T cell responses using KT2 cells. The overall study: cDNA was made from DNase-treated RNA using alpha and beta constant primers.

An oligo carrying a UMI was ligated to the cDNA 3' end. The first PCR ran 4 to 5 cycles with an equimolar RC1.1 and RC1.2 beta primer mix. TCRdb passed the UMI-ligation and nested PCR reads through MiXCR, listing each CDR3 protein once. The table shows tens of thousands of distinct CDR3 sequences, with roughly 12% occurring only once. The sample taken for sequencing was PBMCs spiked with cells of the T cell clone KT2. The source is a human donor.

Many counts were recorded for this clonotype. This chain links TRBV27 with TRBJ2-3; tentatively, D is TRBD2 (6 bases). This CDR3 region has 15 residues. Trimming left V 5 bases short and J 2 bases short, with 14 bases between. Per the germline V gene, CDR1 is MNHEY and CDR2 is SMNVEV (reference sequence). CDR3 amino acids: CASSPSGRPTDTQYF. The CDR3, as DNA: TGTGCCAGCAGTCCATCCGGGAGACCCACAGATACGCAGTATTTT.

This clonotype was seen repeatedly, ten times or more. The chain carries TRBV3-1 and TRBJ2-1, with unresolved D. V was clipped by 2 bases and J by 4 bases, with 12 bases between them. CDR3 length: 15 residues. The germline V gene encodes CDR1 LGHDT and CDR2 YNNKEL (reference sequence). In nucleotides, the CDR3 is TGTGCCAGCAGCCAAACCCATCCGTCGTACAATGAGCAGTTCTTC. Protein product: CASSQTHPSYNEQFF.

Ten or more counts support this clonotype. The rearrangement joins TRBV12-3 or TRBV12-4 to TRBJ1-6; D ambiguous. Trimming left V 4 bases short and J 4 bases short, with 8 bases between. The CDR3 is 14 residues long. The CDR3 spells CASSYRTYNSPLHF. For the CDR3, the DNA is TGTGCCAGCAGTTATAGGACTTATAATTCACCCCTCCACTTT.

V is TRBV13 and J is TRBJ1-4; possible D gene TRBD1, 6 bases. Trimming removed 2 bases from V and 8 bases from J, with 12 bases in between. Per germline, CDR1 PRHDT and CDR2 FYEKMQ (reference sequence). This CDR3 contains 14 residues. The chain's CDR3 is CASSLQGSKEKLFF. CDR3 bases: TGTGCCAGCAGCTTACAGGGGTCCAAGGAAAAACTGTTTTTT.

This clonotype was counted only a few times. This chain uses TRBV6-1 with TRBJ2-2; 8 bases match TRBD1. Germline V gene sequence: CDR1 MNHNS, CDR2 SASEGT. V gave up 3 bases and J gave up 9 bases; unmatched junction bases: 6. The CDR3 has 14 residues. The CDR3 DNA reads as TGTGCCAGCAGTGATCGGACAGGGATGCGGGAGCTGTTTTTT. The encoded protein is CASSDRTGMRELFF.

The chain recombines TRBV7-2 with TRBJ2-5, with 9 bases lining up with TRBD2. Germline trimming cut 3 bases from V and 4 bases from J; bases unmatched to any gene: 3. CDR3 length: 14 amino acids. Germline V gives CDR1 SGHTA, CDR2 FQGNSA. The CDR3 region is CASSFLTSGETQYF. The CDR3 region has the DNA TGTGCCAGCAGCTTCTTGACTAGCGGAGAGACCCAGTACTTC.

This clonotype was counted only a few times. The chain couples TRBV7-8 to TRBJ1-4; no clear D gene. V was cut by 4 bases and J by 5 bases, with 11 bases left in between. The CDR3 consists of 14 residues. CDR1 is SGHVS, CDR2 FQNEAQ, per germline. The CDR3 loop is CASSSGRLNEKLFF. DNA for the CDR3: TGTGCCAGCAGCTCAGGACGGTTGAATGAAAAACTGTTTTTT.

This clonotype turned up a few times. The rearrangement links TRBV20-1 to TRBJ2-7; weak D call: TRBD1 (6 bases). This CDR3 is 14 amino acids long. Trimming took off 5 bases at V and 6 bases at J, with 20 bases between the two ends. Germline lookup yields CDR1 DFQATT and CDR2 SNEGSKA (reference sequence). CDR3 in amino acids: CSALHQSGVSEQYF. Here the CDR3 DNA reads TGCAGTGCTTTACATCAATCAGGGGTGAGCGAGCAGTACTTC.

The sample holds many counts of this clonotype. V gene TRBV10-3 combines with J gene TRBJ2-1; TRBD2 aligns across 10 bases. The germline CDR1 and CDR2 sequences are ENHRY and SYGVKD. CDR3 length: 16 amino acids. V shed 2 bases and J 7 bases; nucleotides not matched to a gene: 8. CDR3 sequence: CAISERSGGAGNEQFF. The CDR3 DNA is TGTGCCATCAGTGAGAGAAGCGGGGGGGCGGGGAATGAGCAGTTCTTC.

This chain joins TRBV6-6 and TRBJ2-5; weak D call: TRBD2 (6 bases). The CDR3 contains 16 residues. V gave up 5 bases and J gave up 5 bases, with 21 bases separating them. The germline V gene encodes CDR1 MNHNY and CDR2 SVGAGI (reference sequence). CDR3 nucleotide sequence: TGTGCCAGCAGTCAACATCAATCGGGAGCCGGTGAGACCCAGTACTTC. It is translated as CASSQHQSGAGETQYF.

The rearrangement links TRBV7-8 to TRBJ2-7, with a weak D call TRBD1 (5 bases). Germline-derived CDR1 and CDR2 are SGHVS and FQNEAQ. This CDR3 has 15 amino acids. V lost 4 bases to trimming and J lost 2 bases, with 15 bases between them. The CDR3 DNA is TGTGCCAGCAGCTCGCCCTGGGCAGGGCCCTACGAGCAGTACTTC. Translated, it gives CASSSPWAGPYEQYF.

This clonotype has a count of ten or more. The chain employs TRBV4-1 and TRBJ2-7; D gene ambiguous. The CDR3 covers 15 residues. Between the trimmed V and J ends, which lost 2 bases and 0 bases, there was a span of 11 bases. Germline CDR1 MGHRA, CDR2 YSYEKL. The CDR3 nucleotides read TGCGCCAGCAGCCAAACGCGTACGGCCTCCTACGAGCAGTACTTC. Amino acid sequence: CASSQTRTASYEQYF.

This clonotype was recorded at least ten times. J is TRBJ2-1 and V is TRBV28; 11 bases agree with TRBD1. The CDR3 is 14 amino acids. Germline V gene data show CDR1 as MDHEN and CDR2 as SYDVKM. V shed 10 bases, J shed 6 bases, and the junction held 8 bases outside the gene matches. The CDR3 nucleotides read TGTGCCACCGGGGGGGACAGGGGGTTCAATGAGCAGTTCTTC. Translation gives CATGGDRGFNEQFF.

CDR3 bases: TGTGCCAGTAGGAGTTTAGGACAGGGCTACAATGAGCAGTTCTTC. This gives the protein CASRSLGQGYNEQFF. V and J are TRBV19 and TRBJ2-1; TRBD1 aligns across 8 bases. The length of the CDR3 is 15 residues. Per germline, CDR1 LNHDA and CDR2 SQIVND (reference sequence). Germline trimming cut 6 bases from V and 3 bases from J; bases unmatched to any gene: 7. Full variable domain (missing parts from reference TRBV19 and TRBJ2-1): DGGITQSPKYLFRKEGQNVTLSCEQNLNHDAMYWYRQDPGQGLRLIYYSQIVNDFQKGDIAEGYSVSREKKESFPLTVTSAQKNPTAFYLCASRSLGQGYNEQFFGPGTRLTVL.

The chain links TRBV6-1 to TRBJ1-5; D might be TRBD1 (6 bases). V lost 0 bases and J lost 5, with 14 bases in between. The CDR3 covers 16 residues. Germline V gives CDR1 MNHNS, CDR2 SASEGT. CDR3 sequence reads: CASSEAGHRGYQPQHF. The CDR3 bases are TGTGCCAGCAGTGAAGCGGGACATAGGGGGTATCAGCCCCAGCATTTT.

The genes are TRBV10-3 and TRBJ2-5, with D perhaps matching TRBD1 or TRBD2 (5 bases each). CDR1 is ENHRY and CDR2 is SYGVKD in the germline V gene. The CDR3 sequence is 15 residues long. The germline V and J ends were trimmed by 1 base and 4 bases, with 13 bases remaining between them. CDR3 protein: CAISEWGTPGETQYF. In DNA form, the CDR3 reads TGTGCCATCAGTGAGTGGGGGACCCCCGGAGAGACCCAGTACTTC.

This clonotype showed up just a few times. The chain couples TRBV25-1 to TRBJ2-3, with D perhaps matching TRBD1 (6 bases). Trimming removed 3 bases at V and 2 bases at J, with 12 bases between. The germline gives CDR1 MGHDK, CDR2 SYGVNS. This CDR3 spans 15 amino acids. The CDR3 is CASSDLTGATDTQYF. CDR3 sequence (DNA): TGTGCCAGCAGTGACCTGACAGGAGCCACAGATACGCAGTATTTT.

In its sample, this clonotype was seen a few times. The V and J genes are TRBV4-3 and TRBJ1-3; D ambiguous. Germline V gives CDR1 LGHNA, CDR2 YSLEER. V lost 4 bases, J lost 1 base, and 8 bases lay in between. The CDR3 covers 14 residues. The CDR3 protein is CASSPLGSGNTIYF. In DNA form, the CDR3 reads TGCGCCAGCAGCCCCTTAGGGTCTGGAAACACCATATATTTT.

The table lists this clonotype with many counts. The chain links TRBV29-1 to TRBJ2-7, with 8 nucleotides matching TRBD1. CDR1 SQVTM and CDR2 ANQGSEA come from the germline V gene. With 7 bases clipped from V and 1 base from J, the junction kept 6 bases outside the gene matches. This CDR3 has 13 residues. The CDR3 spells CSGTGGRSYEQYF. CDR3 DNA: TGCAGCGGCACAGGGGGTCGGTCCTACGAGCAGTACTTC.

V and J are TRBV6-5 and TRBJ1-6, with 8 bases aligning to TRBD1. The CDR3 covers 16 residues. Germline V gene data show CDR1 as MNHEY and CDR2 as SVGAGI. V trimming: 5 bases; J trimming: 1 base; junction bases outside the gene matches: 4. DNA of the CDR3: TGTGCCAGCAGTGGACAGGGCGGGTCCTATAATTCACCCCTCCACTTT. Protein: CASSGQGGSYNSPLHF.